Below, 16 T cell receptor beta chains from the same sample are listed, as sequenced in a study of CD8 T cells in Susac syndrome. Random hexamers served to reverse transcribe roughly 0.5 to 1 ug RNA. One entry per CDR3 protein results from TCRdb running MiXCR on the immunoSEQ multiplex PCR reads. Counted here are over 100,000 distinct CDR3 sequences, 95% to 98% occurring once; the ten biggest clones make up under 0.1%. The sample was CD4+ T cells from PBMCs. These receptors all stem from a human donor in good health.

The chain links TRBV27 to TRBJ1-4, with 9 bases fitting TRBD1. V lost 5 bases, J lost 7 bases, and 5 bases stayed unmatched. This CDR3 is built from 14 residues. Germline V gene lookup returns CDR1 MNHEY and CDR2 SMNVEV (reference sequence). Here the CDR3 reads CASSGQGTGEKLFF. The CDR3 bases are TGTGCCAGCAGTGGACAGGGGACGGGTGAAAAACTGTTTTTT.

The chain carries TRBV6-2 or TRBV6-3 and TRBJ2-3, with D possibly TRBD2 on 5 matching bases. The V end lost 6 bases, the J end lost 5 bases, and 9 bases lay between the germline ends. Per germline, CDR1 MNHEY and CDR2 SVGEGT. The CDR3 spans 12 residues. In DNA, the CDR3 is TGTGCCAGCAGCACCGAGGGAGATACGCAGTATTTT. Translating gives CASSTEGDTQYF.

The rearrangement joins TRBV7-2 to TRBJ2-3; 9 nucleotides line up with TRBD2. J gave up 6 bases and V 5 bases, and 12 bases lay outside the gene matches. The CDR3 length is 16 residues. The germline gives CDR1 SGHTA, CDR2 FQGNSA. CDR3 DNA: TGTGCCAGCAGCCTCCTAGCGGGAAGGATGGCGGATACGCAGTATTTT. Protein product: CASSLLAGRMADTQYF.

The genes are TRBV30 and TRBJ1-6, with D possibly TRBD1 on 5 matching bases. Between the trimmed V and J ends, which lost 2 bases and 7 bases, there was a span of 12 bases. Germline CDR1 is GTSNPN and CDR2 is SVGIG (reference sequence). The CDR3 extends over 14 amino acids. The CDR3 DNA sequence: TGTGCCTGGAGTCCGACAGAACGAAATTCACCCCTCCACTTT. It codes for CAWSPTERNSPLHF.

The V gene is TRBV7-9, the J gene TRBJ1-4; D is unresolved. Germline assignment: CDR1 SEHNR and CDR2 FQNEAQ (reference sequence). The V end was cut by 1 base, the J end by 8 bases, with 11 bases between. The CDR3 loop spans 14 amino acids. CDR3 nucleotides: TGTGCCAGCAGCTTAGGCAGTTCCCACGAAAAACTGTTTTTT. It specifies CASSLGSSHEKLFF.

The gene calls are TRBV11-2 and TRBJ2-6; D unresolved. Trimming left V 6 bases short and J 0 bases short, with 6 bases between. Germline loops: CDR1 SGHAT, CDR2 FQNNGV. CDR3 length: 14 residues. CDR3 DNA sequence: TGTGCCAGCAGTCGTATCTCTGGGGCCAACGTCCTGACTTTC. It codes for CASSRISGANVLTF.

This clonotype was observed once. The V call is TRBV20-1, the J call TRBJ2-3; the D is unclear. With 0 bases removed from V and 1 base from J, the gap between germline ends came to 8 bases. The CDR3 has 14 amino acids. Germline V gene sequence: CDR1 DFQATT, CDR2 SNEGSKA (reference sequence). CDR3 in DNA: TGCAGTGCTAGAGAGGGTAACGGCACAGATACGCAGTATTTT. Its protein product is CSAREGNGTDTQYF.

This clonotype was found once. V gene TRBV24-1 combines with J gene TRBJ2-1, with D perhaps TRBD2 (5 bases). The CDR3 is made up of 14 amino acids. The ends were cut back, 9 bases at V and 3 bases at J, with 14 bases in the middle. The V gene's germline CDR1 is KGHDR and CDR2 SFDVKD. The CDR3 DNA is TGTGCCACCTCTGCGGCGGGTTACTACAATGAGCAGTTCTTC. It codes for CATSAAGYYNEQFF.

V gene TRBV29-1 combines with J gene TRBJ2-3; 14 nucleotides agree with TRBD2. Looked up from germline, CDR1 is SQVTM and CDR2 is ANQGSEA. CDR3 length: 15 amino acids. V gave up 4 bases and J gave up 4 bases; unmatched junction bases: 4. The CDR3 spells CSVGLAGGPADTQYF. The CDR3 nucleotides read TGCAGCGTTGGACTAGCGGGAGGGCCCGCAGATACGCAGTATTTT.

The gene calls are TRBV28 and TRBJ2-5; tentative D call: TRBD1 (5 bases). CDR3 length equals 14 residues. The germline V gene has CDR1 MDHEN and CDR2 SYDVKM. The V end lost 7 bases, the J end lost 3 bases, and 15 bases lay between the germline ends. In DNA, the CDR3 is TGTGCCAGCACCCCCGGCAGGGAAGAAGAGACCCAGTACTTC. It translates to CASTPGREEETQYF.

The chain links TRBV11-2 to TRBJ2-1, with D possibly matching TRBD1 (5 bases). Germline CDR1 SGHAT, CDR2 FQNNGV. CDR3 length equals 14 residues. Trimming removed 1 base from V and 3 bases from J, with 7 bases in between. The CDR3 loop reads CASSLGQRYNEQFF. In DNA form, the CDR3 reads TGTGCCAGCAGCTTAGGACAGCGCTACAATGAGCAGTTCTTC.

The rearrangement links TRBV19 to TRBJ1-1; the match to TRBD1 covers 7 bases. The germline V gene has CDR1 LNHDA and CDR2 SQIVND (reference sequence). V gave up 5 bases and J gave up 1 base; unmatched junction bases: 7. The CDR3 runs to 15 residues. The DNA of the CDR3 is TGTGCCAGTAGTCCACACAGGGGCGGGAACACTGAAGCTTTCTTT. This codes for CASSPHRGGNTEAFF.

The rearrangement uses TRBV7-9 and TRBJ1-2; tentatively, D is TRBD1 (6 bases). Trimming took off 6 bases at V and 2 bases at J, with 13 bases between the two ends. Germline-derived CDR1 and CDR2 are SEHNR and FQNEAQ (reference sequence). This CDR3 comprises 14 residues. CDR3 sequence: CASSSNRENYGYTF. In DNA form, the CDR3 reads TGTGCCAGCAGTTCGAACAGGGAAAACTATGGCTACACCTTC.

The chain carries TRBV6-2 or TRBV6-3 and TRBJ2-7; TRBD1 matches at 8 bases. Unmatched junction bases numbered 5, after V lost 4 bases and J lost 3 bases. CDR3 length: 14 amino acids. The V gene's germline CDR1 is MNHEY and CDR2 SVGEGT. CDR3 DNA sequence: TGTGCCAGCAGTTTGACCGGACAGGGCTACGAGCAGTACTTC. Translated: CASSLTGQGYEQYF.

The chain uses TRBV5-1 and TRBJ2-5; no firm D call. This CDR3 comprises 15 residues. Trimming shortened V by 0 bases and J by 5 bases, and 14 bases separated the two germline ends. Germline lookup yields CDR1 SGHRS and CDR2 YFSETQ. The CDR3 DNA reads as TGCGCCAGCAGCTTGGAGTCTTTTAGCCAGGAGACCCAGTACTTC. As protein: CASSLESFSQETQYF. The full variable domain, in which reference TRBV5-1 and TRBJ2-5 provide the parts outside the CDR3, is KAGVTQTPRYLIKTRGQQVTLSCSPISGHRSVSWYQQTPGQGLQFLFEYFSETQRNKGNFPGRFSGRQFSNSRSEMNVSTLELGDSALYLCASSLESFSQETQYFGPGTRLLVL.

V gene TRBV6-2 or TRBV6-3 combines with J gene TRBJ2-2; 12 nucleotides line up with TRBD2. CDR3 length: 17 residues. Germline V gives CDR1 MNHEY, CDR2 SVGEGT. V dropped 4 bases and J dropped 4; count of bases not matched to a gene: 7. The CDR3 protein is CASSFGLAGTPTGELFF. The CDR3 nucleotides read TGTGCCAGCAGTTTCGGACTAGCGGGGACTCCCACCGGGGAGCTGTTTTTT.